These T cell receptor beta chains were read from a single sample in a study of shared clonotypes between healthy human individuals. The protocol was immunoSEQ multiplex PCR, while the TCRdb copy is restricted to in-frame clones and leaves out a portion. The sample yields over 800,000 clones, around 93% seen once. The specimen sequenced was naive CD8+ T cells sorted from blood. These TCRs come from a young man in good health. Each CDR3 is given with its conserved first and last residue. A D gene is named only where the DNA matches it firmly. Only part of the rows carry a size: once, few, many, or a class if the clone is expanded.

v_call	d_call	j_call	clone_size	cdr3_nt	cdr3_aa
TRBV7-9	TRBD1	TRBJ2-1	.	TGTGCCAGCAGCTGGGGGACAGGGGGCCTCTACAATGAGCAGTTCTTC	CASSWGTGGLYNEQFF
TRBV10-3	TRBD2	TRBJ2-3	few	TGTGCCATAAGGGGGGGACTAGCGGTACCCACAGATACGCAGTATTTT	CAIRGGLAVPTDTQYF
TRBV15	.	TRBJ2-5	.	TGTGCCACCAGCAGAGCTCCGAGTATTAGCGAGAACACCCAGTACTTC	CATSRAPSISENTQYF
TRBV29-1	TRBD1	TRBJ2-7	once	TGCAGCGTATCCGGGACAGAGCTCTCCTACGAGCAGTACTTC	CSVSGTELSYEQYF
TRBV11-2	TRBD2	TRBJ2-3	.	TGTGCCAGCAGCTTACACCCCCCGGGAGGGCCTGAAGATACGCAGTATTTT	CASSLHPPGGPEDTQYF
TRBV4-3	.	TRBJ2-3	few	TGCGCCAGCAGCCAAGAGAGCGGGCCTGTGGGGCAGTATTTT	CASSQESGPVGQYF
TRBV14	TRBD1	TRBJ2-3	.	TGTGCCAGCAGACGGACAGGGGAGCGGGCAGATACGCAGTATTTT	CASRRTGERADTQYF
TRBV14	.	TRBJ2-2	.	TGTGCCAGCAGCCAAGGTCTCCAGGGATTTAAGGCCGGGGAGCTGTTTTTT	CASSQGLQGFKAGELFF
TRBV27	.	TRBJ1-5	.	TGTGCCAGCAGTTTAATTTCCGCATGGGATCAGCCCCAGCATTTT	CASSLISAWDQPQHF
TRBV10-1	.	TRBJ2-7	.	TGCGCCAGCAGTGAGGTGCCCTCCTACGAGCAGTACTTC	CASSEVPSYEQYF
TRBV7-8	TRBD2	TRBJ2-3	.	TGTGCCAGCAGCTTTAACCTCAGACTAGCGGGAGGGCCACCACACACAGATACGCAGTATTTT	CASSFNLRLAGGPPHTDTQYF
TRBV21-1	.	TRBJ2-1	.	TGTGCCAGCAGCACCCGGGACAGGGAAGGTTCGGAGCAGTTCTTC	CASSTRDREGSEQFF
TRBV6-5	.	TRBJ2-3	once	TGTGCCAGCAGTTACTCGAACACAGATACGCAGTATTTT	CASSYSNTDTQYF
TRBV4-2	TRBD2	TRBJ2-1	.	TGTGCCAGCAGCCAAGCGGGTCCAGCGGGGGTGAACAATGAGCAGTTCTTC	CASSQAGPAGVNNEQFF
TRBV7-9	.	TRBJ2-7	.	TGTGCCAGCAGCCAAATACCTACAGGGCCCTACGAGCAGTACTTC	CASSQIPTGPYEQYF
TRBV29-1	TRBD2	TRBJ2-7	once	TGCAGCGTGGGATCCTGGGGTAGCGGGATATACGAGCAGTACTTC	CSVGSWGSGIYEQYF
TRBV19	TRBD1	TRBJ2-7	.	TGTGCCAGTGGACAGGGGGAATACGACGAGCAGTACTTC	CASGQGEYDEQYF
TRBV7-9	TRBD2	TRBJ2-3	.	TGTGCCAGCAGCTCCCGGAGGGGGACTAGCGGGAGCACAGATACGCAGTATTTT	CASSSRRGTSGSTDTQYF
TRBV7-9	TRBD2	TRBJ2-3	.	TGTGCCAGCAGCCCCCCGCTAGCGGTTACAGATACGCAGTATTTT	CASSPPLAVTDTQYF
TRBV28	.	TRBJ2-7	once	TGTGCCAGCAGTTACGGTGCCGAGCAGTACTTC	CASSYGAEQYF
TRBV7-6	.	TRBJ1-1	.	TGTGCCAGCAGCTCCGGACACTCTGAAGCTTTCTTT	CASSSGHSEAFF
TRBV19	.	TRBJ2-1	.	TGTGCCAGTAGTATAGTACCAGGGACCCATGAGCAGTTCTTC	CASSIVPGTHEQFF
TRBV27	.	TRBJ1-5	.	TGTGCCAACCAGGGTTTTGCGAGCAATCAGCCCCAGCATTTT	CANQGFASNQPQHF
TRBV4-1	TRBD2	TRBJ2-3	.	TGCGCCAGCAGCCTTACTAGCGGGAGAGGCACAGATACGCAGTATTTT	CASSLTSGRGTDTQYF
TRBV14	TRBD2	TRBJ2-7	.	TGTGCCAGCAGCCCACCGGGACTAGAAGGTAGCGAGCAGTACTTC	CASSPPGLEGSEQYF
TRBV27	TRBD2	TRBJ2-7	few	TGTGCCAGCAGAACTAGCGGGAGCTACGAGCAGTACTTC	CASRTSGSYEQYF
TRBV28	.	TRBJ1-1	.	TGTGCCGGGCATAACAGGAAGAACACTGAAGCTTTCTTT	CAGHNRKNTEAFF
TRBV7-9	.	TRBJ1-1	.	TGTGCCAGCAGCTCTTACCCAGGGACCGAGCCAAAGAACACTGAAGCTTTCTTT	CASSSYPGTEPKNTEAFF
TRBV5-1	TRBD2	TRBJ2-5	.	TGCGCCAGCAGCTTGACCCGGACTAGGCAAGAGACCCAGTACTTC	CASSLTRTRQETQYF
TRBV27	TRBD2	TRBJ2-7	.	TGTGCCAGCAGTTCGGGACTAGCGGGAAATCCCTACGAGCAGTACTTC	CASSSGLAGNPYEQYF
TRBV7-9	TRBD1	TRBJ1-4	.	TGTGCCAGCAGCCCCAGGACAGGGGTTAATGAAAAACTGTTTTTT	CASSPRTGVNEKLFF
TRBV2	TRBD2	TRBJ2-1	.	TGTGCGCGGAGGGGGACTAGCGGGAGGAGCTCCTACAATGAGCAGTTCTTC	CARRGTSGRSSYNEQFF
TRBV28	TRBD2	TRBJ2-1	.	TGTGCCAGCAGAAAACTAGCGGGCCAATACAATGAGCAGTTCTTC	CASRKLAGQYNEQFF
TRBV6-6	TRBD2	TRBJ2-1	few	TGTGCCAGCAGTTACTCCCGGGAGGGCCGGGCCAATGAGCAGTTCTTC	CASSYSREGRANEQFF
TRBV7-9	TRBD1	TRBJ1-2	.	TGTGCCAGCAGCTACGGACAGGGAGCATATGGCTACACCTTC	CASSYGQGAYGYTF
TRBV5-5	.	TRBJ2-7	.	TGTGCCAGCAGCTGGCTGGACGGTTCCTACGAGCAGTACTTC	CASSWLDGSYEQYF
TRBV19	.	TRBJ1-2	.	TGTGCCAGCACTTCCACCGCGTCTCCGGTAGGATACGGCTACACCTTC	CASTSTASPVGYGYTF
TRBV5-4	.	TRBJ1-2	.	TGTGCCAGCAGCTTGGCCGGATCCAACTATGGCTACACCTTC	CASSLAGSNYGYTF
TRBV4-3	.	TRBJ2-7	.	TGCGCCAGCAGCCAAGGTCAGGGTCCCTTCTACGAGCAGTACTTC	CASSQGQGPFYEQYF
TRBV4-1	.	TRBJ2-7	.	TGCGCCAGCAGCCAAGTTGGGGCCTACGAGCAGTACTTC	CASSQVGAYEQYF
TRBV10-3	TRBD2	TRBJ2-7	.	TGTGCCATCTGGGCGGGAGGTGACGAGCAGTACTTC	CAIWAGGDEQYF
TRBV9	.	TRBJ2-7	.	TGTGCCAGCAGCGCCAGAGCCGGGACGACTGACTCCTACGAGCAGTACTTC	CASSARAGTTDSYEQYF
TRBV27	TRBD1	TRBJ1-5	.	TGTGCCACCGGACAGGGGGCGTATCAGCCCCAGCATTTT	CATGQGAYQPQHF
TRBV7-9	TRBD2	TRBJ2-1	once	TGTGCCAGCAGCCTTAGCGGGAGGGCCGGTGAGCAGTTCTTC	CASSLSGRAGEQFF
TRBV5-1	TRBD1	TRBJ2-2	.	TGCGCCAGCAGCACCCCGGACAGGGCTGAAAGGGTCGGGGAGCTGTTTTTT	CASSTPDRAERVGELFF
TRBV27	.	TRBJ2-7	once	TGTGCCAGCAGTTTATATAATGGGGGCTACGAGCAGTACTTC	CASSLYNGGYEQYF
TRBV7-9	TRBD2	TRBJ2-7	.	TGTGCCAGCAGCCCCGGGACTAGCGGAGGCTCCTACGAGCAGTACTTC	CASSPGTSGGSYEQYF
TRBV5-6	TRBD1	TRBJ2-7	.	TGTGCCAGCAGCTTGGACAGGGGAATCTACGAGCAGTACTTC	CASSLDRGIYEQYF